This is a list of T cell receptor beta chains from one sample in a study of T cell changes during pregnancy in multiple sclerosis. Profiled with immunoSEQ multiplex PCR; TCRdb holds only in-frame clones, not every one. The sample holds about 130,000 clones; 95% to 98% are singletons and the top ten take 0.44%. Source: peripheral blood, taken after pregnancy. The receptors here all came from a female donor with multiple sclerosis, enrolled in a pregnancy study. Each CDR3 is given with its conserved first and last residue. A D gene is named only where the DNA matches it firmly.

TRBJ2-5 - TRBV5-4 TGTGCCAGCAGCTTGCCCGGGGAAGGGGGGACCCAGTACTTC CASSLPGEGGTQYF
TRBJ2-3 TRBD2 TRBV19 TGTGCCAGTAGTGCTAGCGGGTACACAGATACGCAGTATTTT CASSASGYTDTQYF
TRBJ2-1 - TRBV5-6 TGTGCCAGCAGCTTGGTTGGCGGCCCCCGGAACAATGAGCAGTTCTTC CASSLVGGPRNNEQFF
TRBJ2-1 TRBD2 TRBV6-5 TGTGCCAGCAGGACTAGCGGGAGGAATGAGCAGTTCTTC CASRTSGRNEQFF
TRBJ1-1 - TRBV28 TGTGCCAGCAGTTTAGGTTTGGAGGGAGGGTATGACACTGAAGCTTTCTTT CASSLGLEGGYDTEAFF
TRBJ2-1 - TRBV6-4 TGTGCCAGCAGCAGGGGCCCTTCCTACAATGAGCAGTTCTTC CASSRGPSYNEQFF
TRBJ2-7 TRBD2 TRBV6-1 TGTGCCAGCAGTGAACTGGCGGGAGGCGGGAAGCAGTACTTC CASSELAGGGKQYF
TRBJ2-5 - TRBV29-1 TGCAGCGTTGATCCGGGGTCAGAGACCCAGTACTTC CSVDPGSETQYF
TRBJ2-1 - TRBV10-3 TGTGCCATCAGTGGGGTTAGCGCGGTCTCCTACAATGAGCAGTTCTTC CAISGVSAVSYNEQFF
TRBJ2-1 TRBD1 TRBV19 TGTGCCACCAAGGACAGGGGGCTTGACAATGAGCAGTTCTTC CATKDRGLDNEQFF
TRBJ2-1 TRBD2 TRBV27 TGTGCCAGCAGTTCCGGACTAGCGAGAAATGAGCAGTTCTTC CASSSGLARNEQFF
TRBJ2-1 - TRBV2 TGTGCCAGCAGTGAATTCTATGAGCAGTTCTTC CASSEFYEQFF
TRBJ2-7 TRBD1 TRBV7-9 TGTGCCAGCAGCTTAGGACAGGGACACTACGAGCAGTACTTC CASSLGQGHYEQYF
TRBJ1-1 - TRBV5-6 TGTGCCAGCAGCGCCCTTGCGGGGGCAGGGACACTGAACACTGAAGCTTTCTTT CASSALAGAGTLNTEAFF